Listed here is a single T cell receptor (beta chain). Libraries were prepared by immunoSEQ multiplex PCR; TCRdb keeps only in-frame clonotypes and omits some of them. The data hold roughly 330,000 clones, with approximately 87% observed a single time. The data were obtained in a study of blood T cell repertoires in COVID-19. The sequenced sample was peripheral blood. The receptor was isolated from a woman aged 45-60 years with active or convalescent COVID-19.

The DNA of the CDR3 is TGTGCCAGCAGCGTACAGGGCTATGAGCAGTTCTTC. Translating it yields CASSVQGYEQFF. This chain uses TRBV7-2 with TRBJ2-1, with TRBD1 as a possible D gene (6 bases). V was clipped by 5 bases and J by 8 bases, with 10 bases between them. The germline V gene encodes CDR1 SGHTA and CDR2 FQGNSA. The CDR3 has 12 residues.